This T cell receptor beta chain was captured by sequencing in a study of shared clonotypes between healthy human individuals. Study-level points and caveats: Naive subsets tended to show greater estimated richness than memory subsets. Relative to clonotypes present in all four donors, those not shared had lower generation probabilities.

As to this clone: The antigen is not known.

The sorted-subset replicate PCRs were given roughly 200 ng DNA, which is 31,000 or so T cell genomes. Repertoires were generated with immunoSEQ multiplex PCR, while TCRdb's copy carries only in-frame clones and drops some. The sample gives about a million clones, roughly 80% of which show up once; 0.89% is in the top ten. Per the germline V gene, CDR1 is SGDLS and CDR2 is YYNGEE. The CDR3 runs to 14 residues. V was trimmed by 6 bases and J by 1 base, leaving 13 bases between them. This clonotype was obtained from a man aged 18-30 years in good health. Some clones in this sample may be carry-over from other donors' samples. Sequenced input: memory CD4+ T cells from PBMCs. Subset described: CD45RA-negative fraction. The chain carries TRBV9 and TRBJ1-1, with D possibly matching TRBD1 (5 bases). The CDR3 region has the DNA TGTGCCAGCACCCCAATGACAGCGAACACTGAAGCTTTCTTT. Its protein is CASTPMTANTEAFF.